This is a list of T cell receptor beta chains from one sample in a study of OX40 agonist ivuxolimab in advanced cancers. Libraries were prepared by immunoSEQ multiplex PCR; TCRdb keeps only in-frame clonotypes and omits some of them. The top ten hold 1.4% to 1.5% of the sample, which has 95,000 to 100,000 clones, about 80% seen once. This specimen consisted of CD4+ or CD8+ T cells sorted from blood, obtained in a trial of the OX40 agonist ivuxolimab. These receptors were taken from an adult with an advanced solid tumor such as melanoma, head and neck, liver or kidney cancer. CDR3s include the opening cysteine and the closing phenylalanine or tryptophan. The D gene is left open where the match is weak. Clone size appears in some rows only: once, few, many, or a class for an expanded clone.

cdr3_aa: CASSVEGRGGTEAFF
cdr3_nt: TGTGCCAGCAGCGTAGAAGGCAGGGGAGGCACTGAAGCTTTCTTT
clone_size: -
j_call: TRBJ1-1
v_call: TRBV9
d_call: -

cdr3_aa: CASSKERYEQYF
cdr3_nt: TGTGCCAGCAGCAAAGAACGCTACGAGCAGTACTTC
clone_size: -
j_call: TRBJ2-7
v_call: TRBV21-1
d_call: -

cdr3_aa: CASRIDQGTEAFF
cdr3_nt: TGTGCCAGTAGGATCGACCAGGGGACTGAAGCTTTCTTT
clone_size: -
j_call: TRBJ1-1
v_call: TRBV19
d_call: -

cdr3_aa: CASSTLREATGELFF
cdr3_nt: TGTGCCAGCAGTACCCTAAGGGAAGCAACCGGGGAGCTGTTTTTT
clone_size: once
j_call: TRBJ2-2
v_call: TRBV6-5
d_call: -

cdr3_aa: CASSSTGLLTEAFF
cdr3_nt: TGTGCCAGCAGTTCGACAGGGTTGCTCACTGAAGCTTTCTTT
clone_size: -
j_call: TRBJ1-1
v_call: TRBV6-6
d_call: TRBD1

cdr3_aa: CASSPTGTAQETQYF
cdr3_nt: TGTGCCAGCAGCCCCACCGGGACAGCCCAAGAGACCCAGTACTTC
clone_size: -
j_call: TRBJ2-5
v_call: TRBV6-1
d_call: TRBD1

cdr3_aa: CASNKDRGEQYF
cdr3_nt: TGTGCCAGCAATAAGGACAGGGGCGAGCAGTACTTC
clone_size: -
j_call: TRBJ2-7
v_call: TRBV6-6
d_call: TRBD1

cdr3_aa: CASSLDAGGLYGYTF
cdr3_nt: TGTGCCAGCAGCTTAGATGCTGGGGGCCTCTATGGCTACACCTTC
clone_size: -
j_call: TRBJ1-2
v_call: TRBV7-9
d_call: -

cdr3_aa: CASSLFVGDGSNEQFF
cdr3_nt: TGTGCCAGCAGCTTATTTGTTGGGGATGGAAGCAATGAGCAGTTCTTC
clone_size: -
j_call: TRBJ2-1
v_call: TRBV7-9
d_call: -

cdr3_aa: CASSSGTQLYEQYF
cdr3_nt: TGCGCCAGCAGCTCCGGGACCCAGCTTTACGAGCAGTACTTC
clone_size: -
j_call: TRBJ2-7
v_call: TRBV5-1
d_call: -

cdr3_aa: CATLLWLGLAGNEQFF
cdr3_nt: TGTGCCACCCTTTTGTGGCTCGGACTAGCGGGCAATGAGCAGTTCTTC
clone_size: -
j_call: TRBJ2-1
v_call: TRBV27
d_call: TRBD2

cdr3_aa: CASSLFRRASTDTQYF
cdr3_nt: TGTGCCAGCAGTTTATTCCGCAGGGCCAGCACAGATACGCAGTATTTT
clone_size: -
j_call: TRBJ2-3
v_call: TRBV28
d_call: -

cdr3_aa: CASSPRQVNTEAFF
cdr3_nt: TGTGCCAGCAGCCCCCGACAGGTGAACACTGAAGCTTTCTTT
clone_size: few
j_call: TRBJ1-1
v_call: TRBV5-4
d_call: -

cdr3_aa: CASSYPRGANQPQHF
cdr3_nt: TGTGCCAGCAGTTACCCGAGAGGGGCCAATCAGCCCCAGCATTTT
clone_size: -
j_call: TRBJ1-5
v_call: TRBV6-5
d_call: -

cdr3_aa: CASTPPSDRAYNQPQHF
cdr3_nt: TGTGCCAGCACTCCTCCGTCCGACAGGGCCTACAATCAGCCCCAGCATTTT
clone_size: few
j_call: TRBJ1-5
v_call: TRBV12-1
d_call: -

cdr3_aa: CASSATGNGETQYF
cdr3_nt: TGTGCCAGCAGCGCGACAGGGAATGGAGAGACCCAGTACTTC
clone_size: -
j_call: TRBJ2-5
v_call: TRBV7-7
d_call: TRBD1

cdr3_aa: CASSTSAGGVPGNTIYF
cdr3_nt: TGTGCCAGCTCAACTTCAGCAGGCGGCGTACCTGGAAACACCATATATTTT
clone_size: -
j_call: TRBJ1-3
v_call: TRBV18
d_call: -

cdr3_aa: CASSVGSREPEAFF
cdr3_nt: TGTGCCAGCAGCGTAGGATCTAGGGAACCTGAAGCTTTCTTT
clone_size: few
j_call: TRBJ1-1
v_call: TRBV9
d_call: -

cdr3_aa: CATSRQGRGIGNTIYF
cdr3_nt: TGTGCCACCAGCAGACAGGGGCGAGGGATCGGAAACACCATATATTTT
clone_size: -
j_call: TRBJ1-3
v_call: TRBV15
d_call: -

cdr3_aa: CASSRYRDRGGGTEAFF
cdr3_nt: TGTGCCAGCAGCCGCTACCGGGACAGGGGAGGAGGCACTGAAGCTTTCTTT
clone_size: -
j_call: TRBJ1-1
v_call: TRBV16
d_call: TRBD1

cdr3_aa: CASSSDGGGRNEQFF
cdr3_nt: TGTGCCAGCAGCTCCGACGGCGGGGGGAGGAATGAGCAGTTCTTC
clone_size: -
j_call: TRBJ2-1
v_call: TRBV11-2
d_call: TRBD2

cdr3_aa: CASSFLPDRARKALHF
cdr3_nt: TGTGCCAGCAGCTTTCTCCCGGACAGGGCGAGGAAGGCCCTCCACTTT
clone_size: -
j_call: TRBJ1-6
v_call: TRBV7-2
d_call: TRBD1

cdr3_aa: CASSFGGQGGGTQYF
cdr3_nt: TGTGCCAGCAGCTTCGGCGGACAGGGTGGGGGTACGCAGTATTTT
clone_size: -
j_call: TRBJ2-3
v_call: TRBV5-5
d_call: TRBD1

cdr3_aa: CASSPAILLDQETQYF
cdr3_nt: TGTGCCAGCAGCCCAGCTATACTTCTAGACCAAGAGACCCAGTACTTC
clone_size: -
j_call: TRBJ2-5
v_call: TRBV4-2
d_call: -

cdr3_aa: CASSHGSSGAYEQYF
cdr3_nt: TGTGCCAGCAGTCACGGGTCTAGCGGAGCCTACGAGCAGTACTTC
clone_size: -
j_call: TRBJ2-7
v_call: TRBV28
d_call: TRBD2

cdr3_aa: CASSEPGQASYGYTF
cdr3_nt: TGTGCCAGCAGTGAACCGGGACAGGCCTCCTATGGCTACACCTTC
clone_size: -
j_call: TRBJ1-2
v_call: TRBV6-1
d_call: TRBD1

cdr3_aa: CASSIGNTIYF
cdr3_nt: TGTGCCAGTAGTATCGGAAACACCATATATTTT
clone_size: -
j_call: TRBJ1-3
v_call: TRBV19
d_call: -

cdr3_aa: CASSPLFAAGQETQYF
cdr3_nt: TGTGCCAGCAGTCCGTTATTCGCAGCGGGGCAAGAGACCCAGTACTTC
clone_size: -
j_call: TRBJ2-5
v_call: TRBV28
d_call: TRBD2

cdr3_aa: CASKTGGSYEQYF
cdr3_nt: TGCGCCAGCAAAACAGGGGGTTCCTACGAGCAGTACTTC
clone_size: -
j_call: TRBJ2-7
v_call: TRBV5-1
d_call: TRBD1

cdr3_aa: CAWSVMRSEAFF
cdr3_nt: TGTGCCTGGAGTGTTATGCGTAGTGAAGCTTTCTTT
clone_size: few
j_call: TRBJ1-1
v_call: TRBV30
d_call: -